Below, 14 T cell receptor beta chains from the same sample are listed, as sequenced in a study of T cell responses to AZD1222 COVID-19 vaccine. TCRdb keeps only in-frame clones here, not all; method: immunoSEQ multiplex PCR. This sample has 150,000 to 200,000 clones; roughly 90% occur once, and the top ten carry about 3.5%. Sequences were derived from peripheral blood, sampled 28 days after the second AZD1222 dose. The receptors were sampled from an adult who received the AZD1222 COVID-19 vaccine.

The gene calls are TRBV28 and TRBJ1-5; D is unclear. The CDR3 loop spans 12 amino acids. Germline V gene data show CDR1 as MDHEN and CDR2 as SYDVKM. Trimming stripped 2 bases from V and 7 bases from J, with 6 bases between. The CDR3 loop reads CASSLRFQPQHF. The DNA for the CDR3 is TGTGCCAGCAGTTTAAGGTTCCAGCCCCAGCATTTT.

This clone was seen a handful of times. The chain combines TRBV18 with TRBJ1-1, with D unclear. The CDR3 sequence is 14 residues long. The ends were cut back, 2 bases at V and 1 base at J, with 8 bases in the middle. Germline V gene data show CDR1 as KGHSH and CDR2 as LQKENI. The CDR3 loop is CASSPVGKNTEAFF. The CDR3 region has the DNA TGTGCCAGCTCACCAGTGGGGAAGAACACTGAAGCTTTCTTT.

This chain uses TRBV28 with TRBJ1-2; D is possibly TRBD1 (5 bases). The V gene lost 8 bases and the J gene lost 4 bases, with 11 bases spanning the gap. Germline V lookup: CDR1 MDHEN, CDR2 SYDVKM. This CDR3 is built from 12 residues. The CDR3 DNA is TGTGCCAGCGCACGGGGGGGCTATGGCTACACCTTC. Residues: CASARGGYGYTF.

The rearrangement uses TRBV19 and TRBJ2-4; 9 bases agree with TRBD1. Looked up from germline, CDR1 is LNHDA and CDR2 is SQIVND (reference sequence). This CDR3 has 19 residues. After removal of 10 bases from V and 0 bases from J, the junction contained 19 bases not matched to a gene. The CDR3 DNA is TGTGCCACCCCAAACCCAGACAGGGGGGCTTTTCTAGCCAAAAACATTCAGTACTTC. Translating gives CATPNPDRGAFLAKNIQYF.

J is TRBJ2-1 and V is TRBV28; D is perhaps TRBD1 or TRBD2 (6 bases each). The CDR3 consists of 15 residues. Trimming shortened V by 8 bases and J by 6 bases, and 20 bases separated the two germline ends. Looked up from germline, CDR1 is MDHEN and CDR2 is SYDVKM. The DNA of the CDR3 is TGTGCCAGCTGGCCCTCTCCGGGGGCGAGCAATGAGCAGTTCTTC. It codes for CASWPSPGASNEQFF.

This chain joins TRBV24-1 and TRBJ2-1, with D unresolved. Germline V gene data show CDR1 as KGHDR and CDR2 as SFDVKD. The CDR3 spans 18 residues. Trimming took 5 bases from V and 2 from J, leaving 21 bases between them. The CDR3 loop reads CATSANDIPPRPYNEQFF. The CDR3 DNA sequence: TGTGCCACCAGTGCCAATGATATCCCACCTCGACCCTACAATGAGCAGTTCTTC.

The chain has TRBV18 and TRBJ1-4; D gene ambiguous. CDR3 length equals 16 residues. The germline V and J ends were trimmed by 2 bases and 2 bases, with 12 bases remaining between them. Germline-derived CDR1 and CDR2 are KGHSH and LQKENI. CDR3 protein: CASSPRTVRTNEKLFF. As DNA, the CDR3 is TGTGCCAGCTCACCAAGAACAGTGCGTACTAATGAAAAACTGTTTTTT.

This clone occurred once. The junction shows a germline mismatch at one end, possibly a read error. The CDR3 nucleotides are TGTGCCAGTAGTGTAGACCCACCGGGACTAGCGGGTTCCGAGCAGTACTTC. This codes for CASSVDPPGLAGSEQYF. The J gene is TRBJ2-7, the V gene TRBV19; 12 bases agree with TRBD2. Per germline, CDR1 LNHDA and CDR2 SQIVND (reference sequence). The CDR3 is made up of 17 amino acids. Full variable domain (outside the CDR3, taken from reference TRBV19 and TRBJ2-7): DGGITQSPKYLFRKEGQNVTLSCEQNLNHDAMYWYRQDPGQGLRLIYYSQIVNDFQKGDIAEGYSVSREKKESFPLTVTSAQKNPTAFYLCASSVDPPGLAGSEQYFGPGTRLTVT.

The V gene is TRBV14, the J gene TRBJ1-2; weak D call: TRBD1 (6 bases). The germline gives CDR1 SGHDN, CDR2 FVKESK. The V and J ends lost 2 bases and 5 bases respectively, with 12 bases between them. The CDR3 runs to 14 residues. The CDR3 sequence is CASSQRGTPYGYTF. The CDR3 DNA is TGTGCCAGCAGCCAACGCGGGACACCTTATGGCTACACCTTC.

The J gene is TRBJ1-3, the V gene TRBV2; D uncertain. V was trimmed by 3 bases and J by 9 bases, leaving 9 bases between them. Germline V lookup: CDR1 SNHLY, CDR2 FYNNEI. There are 12 residues in the CDR3. CDR3 amino acids: CASSERDVTIYF. Written as DNA, the CDR3 is TGTGCCAGCAGTGAGAGGGATGTCACCATATATTTT.

This chain joins TRBV28 and TRBJ2-1; TRBD1 agrees at 9 bases. Trimming cost V 5 bases and J 2 bases; bases outside gene matches: 7. Germline V gene lookup returns CDR1 MDHEN and CDR2 SYDVKM. This CDR3 is built from 16 residues. The CDR3 region has the DNA TGTGCCAGCAGTCCTCCCGGACAGGGGACCTACAATGAGCAGTTCTTC. Protein: CASSPPGQGTYNEQFF.

The chain carries TRBV27 and TRBJ2-1, with 14 bases that match TRBD2. The CDR3 covers 17 residues. Germline V gene sequence: CDR1 MNHEY, CDR2 SMNVEV (reference sequence). V was clipped by 2 bases and J by 9 bases; unmatched bases: 9. CDR3 sequence reads: CASSLRGTSGRYSEQFF. The CDR3 nucleotides read TGTGCCAGCAGTTTAAGAGGGACTAGCGGGAGATATAGTGAGCAGTTCTTC.

This chain connects TRBV7-2 to TRBJ1-2; 7 bases map to TRBD1. The CDR3 extends over 14 amino acids. Trimming cost V 4 bases and J 4 bases; bases outside gene matches: 6. Germline CDR1 SGHTA, CDR2 FQGNSA. The CDR3 coding sequence is TGTGCCAGCAGCTCGCGACAGGGCCCCTATGGCTACACCTTC. It translates to CASSSRQGPYGYTF. Drawing the rest from reference TRBV7-2 and TRBJ1-2, the complete variable domain is GAGVSQSPSNKVTEKGKDVELRCDPISGHTALYWYRQSLGQGLEFLIYFQGNSAPDKSGLPSDRFSAERTGGSVSTLTIQRTQQEDSAVYLCASSSRQGPYGYTFGSGTRLTVV.

The V call is TRBV19, the J call TRBJ1-1; D ambiguous. CDR3 length: 14 amino acids. The V end was cut by 5 bases, the J end by 0 bases, with 10 bases between. Germline lookup yields CDR1 LNHDA and CDR2 SQIVND (reference sequence). The DNA for the CDR3 is TGTGCCAGTAGTGCCCCCCAAGTGAACACTGAAGCTTTCTTT. This codes for CASSAPQVNTEAFF. The whole variable domain, remainder taken from reference TRBV19 and TRBJ1-1, is DGGITQSPKYLFRKEGQNVTLSCEQNLNHDAMYWYRQDPGQGLRLIYYSQIVNDFQKGDIAEGYSVSREKKESFPLTVTSAQKNPTAFYLCASSAPQVNTEAFFGQGTRLTVV.